The following is a TCR beta chain sequence with its context. Its antigen is currently not known. No much larger clone exists at a distance of one base, and base qualities are not known. This sample stems from a study of shared clonotypes between healthy human individuals (dated by TCRdb to about 2020). Context from the whole study: A couple of women and a few men aged 18 to 49 years were included in the cohort. Per donor, three plates each were used for CD4 naive and CD4 memory, two for CD8 naive, and one for CD8 memory. Blood TCR repertoires of about 5 healthy adults were deeply sequenced to estimate repertoire size and the extent of clonotype sharing between individuals. To increase sequencing depth and limit assay-specific biases, different laboratories used diverse techniques to prepare libraries and sequence TCR repertoires. Between about 0.9 and 8.9 billion PBMCs per donor were obtained by leukapheresis. Study-level results and caveats: Pairwise subsampling led to the expectation that sequencing depth would affect the degree of clonotype sharing among donors. Even with the large sequencing depth, rarefaction of the sorted-subset datasets indicated that sequencing was incomplete. Compared with non-shared clonotypes, the clonotypes found in all four sorted-subset donors had higher generation probabilities. Because the study included a small number of donors, the genetic and exposure-history diversity represented was limited. Naive subsets generally had larger estimated clonotype richness than memory subsets did. Sampling was limited to blood, and TCR repertoires in tissue likely differ from TCR repertoires in blood. When a handful of donors were compared, the shared fraction of clonotypes was about 5% for naive CD4, roughly 3.3% for naive CD8, roughly 2.3% for memory CD4, and around 0.37% for memory CD8.

The donors were healthy, HIV-negative adults with no recently reported acute infections or vaccinations. Only Caucasian adults living in Nashville, Tennessee, USA were represented among the donors. CD4+ T cells were enriched through magnetic negative selection, after which naive cells were positively selected on CD45RA and the remaining negative fraction served as the memory subset. After blood collection by leukapheresis, PBMCs were isolated using Ficoll-Histopaque density gradient centrifugation and then cryopreserved in the vapor phase of liquid nitrogen. Analytical flow cytometry was used to check the purity and quantity of every magnetically sorted T cell population. Each sorted fraction had its genomic DNA isolated and then quantified by UV absorbance on a Nanodrop 2000c. V was cut back by 8 bases and J by 5 bases, leaving a gap of 15 bases between them. The CDR3 contains 13 residues, cysteine and phenylalanine counted. Just the 39-base CDR3 DNA is kept, in frame starting at base 1. Based on the germline V gene (reference sequence), the CDR1 and CDR2 sequences are LNHDA and SQIVND.

Using the deep immunoSEQ assay, multiplex PCR amplified TCR CDR3 regions from genomic DNA. Extracted genomic DNA from each cell subset was spread evenly across all wells of several immunoSEQ 96-well plates, with each plate serving as a replicate. For sorted subsets, each replicate PCR was loaded with about 0.2 ug genomic DNA, equivalent to about 33,000 T cell genomes. Purified libraries were measured with a Qubit 3.0 fluorometer, size-checked on a Bioanalyzer 2100, and measured again with the KAPA Library Quantification kit. Every immunoSEQ 96-well plate was sequenced on a separate single-read 150-cycle Illumina NextSeq 550 flow cell. The authors' pipeline ran thus. Because the immunoSEQ output held only junctional sequences and lacked quality scores, the filtering could not match the filtering applied to full-length reads. To assign V/J genes and CDR3, sequences were annotated against IMGT germline references using PyIR, a Python wrapper for IgBLAST v1.9. Reads were filtered out if the reads had weak V/J assignments (E-value above 1e-6), no CDR3, stop codons, out-of-frame junctions, or ambiguous translated residues. V3J clonotypes were defined by identical inferred V gene, J gene, and CDR3 amino acid sequence. Percentage overlap between repertoires was calculated by dividing the number of shared unique clonotypes by the size of the smaller repertoire. RTK rarefaction, the Chao1 estimator, and Recon v2.1 estimates of unobserved clonotypes were used to assess repertoire richness. Generation probabilities were computed with OLGA for all TCRbeta clonotypes obtained by the gDNA method from a handful of donors. Entries here come from immuneACCESS through TCRdb and include only in-frame sequences with V and J called. Some clones fail to appear in such tables; in the studies checked, an unresolved V gene covers under half of the shortfall, and the cause of the remainder is unknown. V, J and clone size are those of that table, while D and trimming were read from the DNA. The sample yields 1.6 million or so clones; approximately 97% were counted once. Over 1% of the sample is held by the ten biggest clonotypes.

This clonotype was sampled from a man aged 25-40 years in good health. The source material was naive CD4+ T cells sorted from blood. The cell subset or site label here, explained by the study, means: CD45RA+ positively selected. The sequence joins TRBV19 to TRBJ2-5; no D gene call is confident. The nucleotide sequence reads as follows: TGTGCCAGTTCCGGGCTTCCCGACGAGACCCAGTACTTC. Translated, this gives CASSGLPDETQYF.